This T cell receptor beta chain was recovered during a study of shared clonotypes between healthy human individuals. Study in general: Aged between 18 and 49, the donors were a couple of women and a few men. Findings of the study overall: Unshared clonotypes carried lower generation probabilities than those common to all four donors.

Both subsets, CD45RA+ naive and CD45RA-negative memory, were split from the CD4+ cells. Germline CDR1 and CDR2: LNHDA and SQIVND (reference sequence). The CDR3 has 14 residues. Losses at the gene ends were 2 bases for V and 7 bases for J; bases not matched to a gene: 5. Researchers divided each subset's genomic DNA evenly across several immunoSEQ plates. Some clones are missing from TCRdb's copy, which holds only in-frame ones; the method was immunoSEQ multiplex PCR. The table has about 960,000 clones, approximately 80% seen once. Concerning this clone: No antigen is known for it.

This sequence was found in a man aged 18 to 35 in good health. Input material: memory CD4+ T cells sorted from blood. Subset here: CD45RA-negative fraction. The chain carries TRBV19 and TRBJ2-5; 9 bases agree with TRBD2. CDR3 region: CASSISDSGGTQYF. In DNA form, the CDR3 reads TGTGCCAGTAGTATATCGGATAGCGGGGGGACCCAGTACTTC.